The 29 T cell receptor beta chains below all came from one sample that was sequenced in a study of blood T cells in healthy people across ages. PCR was performed a second time for about 7 to 12 cycles using a sample-barcoded 5' primer and a J-beta primer mix. TCRdb independently ran MiXCR on the 5' RACE reads; one entry per CDR3 protein. The sample includes about 1.7 million distinct CDR3 sequences, 28% seen only once; the top ten take 7% to 9%. Sequenced material: blood. The source of these receptors is a woman under 40 in good health.

In its sample, this clonotype was seen many times. The chain combines TRBV6-4 with TRBJ2-4; 7 bases align to TRBD1. The CDR3 has 14 residues. V lost 8 bases to trimming and J lost 9 bases; unmatched junction nucleotides: 13. Germline loops: CDR1 MRHNA, CDR2 SNTAGT. The CDR3 here is CASGRDSRVIIQYF. CDR3 sequence (DNA): TGTGCCAGCGGCCGGGACAGCCGCGTGATCATTCAGTACTTC.

The rearrangement joins TRBV18 to TRBJ2-1; the D is unclear. The germline V gene encodes CDR1 KGHSH and CDR2 LQKENI. Trimming took off 3 bases at V and 6 bases at J, with 18 bases between the two ends. This CDR3 region has 16 residues. The chain's CDR3 is CASSPISPTPSNEQFF. In DNA form, the CDR3 reads TGTGCCAGCTCACCTATTTCGCCGACTCCTTCCAATGAGCAGTTCTTC.

The rearrangement joins TRBV6-1 to TRBJ1-5; tentative D call: TRBD1 (5 bases). The V end was cut by 11 bases, the J end by 7 bases, with 18 bases between. There are 13 residues in the CDR3. Germline lookup yields CDR1 MNHNS and CDR2 SASEGT. CDR3 coding DNA: TGTGCCGGCCAGGTGGGGGTAAGGCAGCCCCAGCATTTT. Its protein is CAGQVGVRQPQHF.

J is TRBJ2-7 and V is TRBV20-1; D remains unclear. Germline V lookup: CDR1 DFQATT, CDR2 SNEGSKA (reference sequence). V lost 4 bases to trimming and J lost 2 bases, with 9 bases between them. This CDR3 is 12 amino acids long. CDR3 sequence: CSANGQTYEQYF. The CDR3 bases are TGCAGTGCTAACGGTCAGACCTACGAGCAGTACTTC.

Worth noting for this clonotype: The junction differs from germline at one of its ends, possibly a read error. The chain links TRBV6-5 to TRBJ2-5, with TRBD1 matching 8 bases. Germline V CDR1 and CDR2: MNHEY, SVGAGI. CDR3 length: 14 amino acids. CDR3 loop: CTSRTTGEAYGQYF. CDR3 nucleotide sequence: TGTACCAGCAGGACGACAGGGGAGGCTTACGGGCAGTACTTC.

This clonotype was seen ten or more times. The chain is built from TRBV7-8 and TRBJ2-1, with TRBD2 matching over 10 bases. Trimming removed 7 bases from V and 6 bases from J; junction bases left unmatched: 15. This CDR3 is 17 amino acids long. Germline V gene data show CDR1 as SGHVS and CDR2 as FQNEAQ. CDR3 bases: TGTGCCAGCATGGGGCTAGCGGGAGTCTGGGACCGCAATGAGCAGTTCTTC. Its translation: CASMGLAGVWDRNEQFF.

There are a few counts of this clonotype. The chain employs TRBV19 and TRBJ2-5; TRBD2 might be the D (5 bases). This CDR3 region has 14 residues. Per the germline V gene, CDR1 is LNHDA and CDR2 is SQIVND (reference sequence). V gave up 7 bases and J gave up 5 bases, with 17 bases separating them. The CDR3 spells CASKLASRDETQYF. The CDR3 DNA reads TGTGCCAGTAAGTTGGCTAGCCGAGACGAGACCCAGTACTTC. Supplemented by reference TRBV19 and TRBJ2-5, the full variable domain reads DGGITQSPKYLFRKEGQNVTLSCEQNLNHDAMYWYRQDPGQGLRLIYYSQIVNDFQKGDIAEGYSVSREKKESFPLTVTSAQKNPTAFYLCASKLASRDETQYFGPGTRLLVL.

The chain has TRBV19 and TRBJ2-1, with D perhaps given as TRBD1 or TRBD2 (5 bases each). This CDR3 has 13 residues. The V gene's germline CDR1 is LNHDA and CDR2 SQIVND (reference sequence). V gave up 5 bases and J gave up 6 bases, with 11 bases separating them. The chain's CDR3 is CASSSRDRNEQFF. CDR3 in DNA: TGTGCCAGTAGTTCCCGGGACCGCAATGAGCAGTTCTTC.

The chain recombines TRBV27 with TRBJ2-5; 9 positions match TRBD1. CDR3 size: 15 residues. The J segment lost 3 bases and the V segment lost 6 bases, leaving 8 bases of the junction unmatched. Germline V lookup: CDR1 MNHEY, CDR2 SMNVEV (reference sequence). For the CDR3, the DNA is TGTGCCAGCAGGGCCTGGGGACAGGGTGAAGAGACCCAGTACTTC. As protein: CASRAWGQGEETQYF.

Many counts were recorded for this clonotype. The rearrangement links TRBV12-3 or TRBV12-4 to TRBJ2-5, with TRBD1 identical over 7 bases. The CDR3 loop spans 15 amino acids. The V and J ends lost 5 bases and 1 base, in that order; junction bases with no gene match: 7. The CDR3 DNA follows: TGTGCCAGCAGTCGACAGGGTCTAGCCCAAGAGACCCAGTACTTC. It is translated as CASSRQGLAQETQYF.

In this sample, this clonotype turned up a few times. The gene calls are TRBV19 and TRBJ1-5; D may be TRBD1 (5 bases). Trimming cost V 5 bases and J 2 bases, with 22 bases left between them. This CDR3 has 18 residues. CDR1 is LNHDA, CDR2 SQIVND, per germline (reference sequence). This CDR3 is CASSSPWDLREGNQPQHF. The CDR3 nucleotides are TGTGCCAGTAGTTCCCCCTGGGACCTCCGGGAGGGCAATCAGCCCCAGCATTTT.

This rearrangement joins TRBV6-2 or TRBV6-3 to TRBJ2-7, with 7 bases that match TRBD2. The CDR3 has 16 amino acids. Looked up from germline, CDR1 is MNHEY and CDR2 is SVGEGT. The J segment lost 3 bases and the V segment lost 5 bases, leaving 13 bases of the junction unmatched. The CDR3 loop reads CASSTREAGSFYEQYF. CDR3 in DNA: TGTGCCAGCAGTACCCGGGAGGCGGGAAGTTTCTACGAGCAGTACTTC.

The chain joins TRBV2 to TRBJ2-5; D call uncertain. The ends were cut back, 2 bases at V and 4 bases at J, with 8 bases in the middle. The CDR3 loop spans 13 amino acids. Looked up from germline, CDR1 is SNHLY and CDR2 is FYNNEI. CDR3 sequence: CASSELVVETQYF. The DNA for the CDR3 is TGTGCCAGCAGTGAACTGGTCGTAGAGACCCAGTACTTC.

Comment on this clonotype: This could be a read error, since a much larger clone is one nucleotide away. The gene calls are TRBV12-3 or TRBV12-4 and TRBJ2-5; possible D gene TRBD1, 7 bases. The DNA end is a closer match to TRBJ2-1, so the J assignment may be wrong. CDR3 length: 15 amino acids. The CDR3 nucleotides are TGTGCCAGCACCTCAGGGCAGGGGGGACAAGAGACCCAGTTCTTC. Encoded protein: CASTSGQGGQETQFF.

This clonotype was recorded at least ten times. V usage is TRBV3-1 and J usage is TRBJ2-1; 10 positions match TRBD1. J gave up 6 bases and V 3 bases, and 5 bases lay outside the gene matches. The germline V gene encodes CDR1 LGHDT and CDR2 YNNKEL (reference sequence). The CDR3 totals 15 residues. CDR3 sequence: CASSHLDRGGNEQFF. The DNA of the CDR3 is TGTGCCAGCAGCCACTTGGACAGGGGGGGCAATGAGCAGTTCTTC.

This clonotype was detected a few times. This sequence joins TRBV4-2 and TRBJ2-3, with 8 bases fitting TRBD2. This CDR3 has 16 amino acids. The germline CDR1 and CDR2 sequences are LGHNA and YNFKEQ. The trim removed 1 base at V and 6 bases at J, leaving 9 bases unmatched. Here the CDR3 reads CASSQAMGAGADTQYF. CDR3 sequence (DNA): TGTGCCAGCAGCCAAGCGATGGGAGCGGGGGCTGATACGCAGTATTTT.

This clonotype was counted only a few times. The genes are TRBV12-3 or TRBV12-4 and TRBJ2-3; D call uncertain. The CDR3 contains 17 residues. Between the trimmed V and J ends, which lost 3 bases and 0 bases, there was a span of 16 bases. In DNA, the CDR3 is TGTGCCAGCAGTTTCCGATCTACAGACACTAGCACAGATACGCAGTATTTT. It yields the protein CASSFRSTDTSTDTQYF.

The sample holds many counts of this clonotype. CDR3 DNA sequence: TGTGCCAGCAGCGTAGTGACGGGAGGAGTAAGTGAGCAGTTCTTC. It translates to CASSVVTGGVSEQFF. The chain combines TRBV9 with TRBJ2-1; 7 nucleotides agree with TRBD2. The V gene's germline CDR1 is SGDLS and CDR2 YYNGEE. Losses at the gene ends were 0 bases for V and 9 bases for J; bases not matched to a gene: 9. This CDR3 contains 15 residues.

The chain joins TRBV2 to TRBJ2-5, with 8 bases aligning to TRBD1. V shed 6 bases and J 5 bases; nucleotides not matched to a gene: 8. CDR3 size: 14 residues. Germline V gene data show CDR1 as SNHLY and CDR2 as FYNNEI. CDR3 in DNA: TGTGCCAGCAGCCAACAGGGGGGTCCGGAGACCCAGTACTTC. Translation gives CASSQQGGPETQYF.

A few counts support this clonotype. The gene calls are TRBV5-1 and TRBJ2-1; 15 nucleotides match TRBD2. Germline trimming cut 4 bases from V and 10 bases from J; bases unmatched to any gene: 6. Germline V gives CDR1 SGHRS, CDR2 YFSETQ. The CDR3 sequence is 15 residues long. CDR3 in DNA: TGCGCCAGCAGCAGGACTAGCGGGAGGGCCGCGGAGCAGTTCTTC. Translating gives CASSRTSGRAAEQFF.

This clonotype showed up just once. The chain recombines TRBV28 with TRBJ2-5, with D possibly being TRBD1 or TRBD2 (5 bases each). V lost 6 bases to trimming and J lost 4 bases, with 18 bases between them. CDR1 and CDR2 from the germline V gene are MDHEN and SYDVKM. The CDR3 extends over 15 amino acids. The CDR3 nucleotides are TGTGCCAGCAGCCCAAGTCTGGGGGTAGGAGAGACCCAGTACTTC. This encodes CASSPSLGVGETQYF.

The rearrangement links TRBV18 to TRBJ2-5, with D unclear. The germline gives CDR1 KGHSH, CDR2 LQKENI. This CDR3 comprises 14 residues. V lost 3 bases, J lost 1 base, and 9 bases lay in between. In DNA, the CDR3 is TGTGCCAGCTCACCTGCAGACCTCCAAGAGACCCAGTACTTC. It codes for CASSPADLQETQYF.

This clonotype was observed a handful of times. V is TRBV19 and J is TRBJ1-4; D is unclear. V lost 3 bases to trimming and J lost 7 bases, with 3 bases between them. CDR1 LNHDA and CDR2 SQIVND come from the germline V gene (reference sequence). CDR3 size: 11 residues. CDR3 in amino acids: CASSIGEKLFF. The CDR3 nucleotides are TGTGCCAGTAGTATCGGTGAAAAACTGTTTTTT. The variable domain in full, with the rest retrieved from reference TRBV19 and TRBJ1-4, is DGGITQSPKYLFRKEGQNVTLSCEQNLNHDAMYWYRQDPGQGLRLIYYSQIVNDFQKGDIAEGYSVSREKKESFPLTVTSAQKNPTAFYLCASSIGEKLFFGSGTQLSVL.

The chain links TRBV2 to TRBJ2-1; no clear D gene. This CDR3 has 13 amino acids. The ends were cut back, 8 bases at V and 6 bases at J, with 14 bases in the middle. Germline V lookup: CDR1 SNHLY, CDR2 FYNNEI. The CDR3 bases are TGTGCCAGCGGTCTTGAGGCGTCCAATGAGCAGTTCTTC. Translating it yields CASGLEASNEQFF. The variable domain in full, completed from reference TRBV2 and TRBJ2-1, reads EPEVTQTPSHQVTQMGQEVILRCVPISNHLYFYWYRQILGQKVEFLVSFYNNEISEKSEIFDDQFSVERPDGSNFTLKIRSTKLEDSAMYFCASGLEASNEQFFGPGTRLTVL.

The chain carries TRBV29-1 and TRBJ2-7; possibly TRBD1 for D (6 bases). The CDR3 runs to 13 residues. Germline assignment: CDR1 SQVTM and CDR2 ANQGSEA. The V end lost 1 base, the J end lost 4 bases, and 11 bases lay between the germline ends. This CDR3 reads CSVEGTARYEQYF. As DNA, the CDR3 is TGCAGCGTTGAAGGGACAGCCCGATACGAGCAGTACTTC.

This clonotype has a handful of counts. The V and J genes are TRBV5-1 and TRBJ1-2; tentative D call: TRBD1 (6 bases). This CDR3 contains 14 residues. The ends were cut back, 4 bases at V and 4 bases at J, with 14 bases in the middle. CDR1 SGHRS and CDR2 YFSETQ come from the germline V gene. In nucleotides, the CDR3 is TGCGCCAGCAGCCACTTGACAGGAAGCTATGGCTACACCTTC. Translation gives CASSHLTGSYGYTF.

This clonotype was seen only a few times. CDR3 sequence reads: CASSPTSGLAGYTDTQYF. In DNA form, the CDR3 reads TGTGCCAGCAGCCCGACGTCGGGACTAGCGGGATACACAGATACGCAGTATTTT. The chain uses TRBV9 and TRBJ2-3, with 13 bases that match TRBD2. The CDR3 runs 18 residues. Germline values: CDR1 SGDLS, CDR2 YYNGEE. V shed 4 bases, J shed 2 bases, and the junction held 10 bases outside the gene matches.

This clonotype was observed a few times. The chain couples TRBV3-1 to TRBJ2-3; maybe TRBD2 (5 bases). The ends were cut back, 3 bases at V and 3 bases at J, with 10 bases in the middle. The CDR3 runs to 14 residues. Germline V CDR1 and CDR2: LGHDT, YNNKEL (reference sequence). The DNA for the CDR3 is TGTGCCAGCAGCCATAACGGGAAGACAGATACGCAGTATTTT. Translation gives CASSHNGKTDTQYF.

Comments on this clonotype: At one end the junction does not follow the germline gene, possibly because of a read error. The gene calls are TRBV30 and TRBJ2-1, with a possible D match to TRBD2 (5 bases). The CDR3 loop spans 13 amino acids. In germline, CDR1 is GTSNPN, CDR2 SVGIG (reference sequence). The CDR3 loop reads CAWSLRAIYERFF. The CDR3 DNA is TGTGCCTGGAGTTTGAGGGCGATATATGAGCGGTTCTTC.